This is a list of T cell receptor beta chains from one sample in a study of shared clonotypes between healthy human individuals. Assay used: immunoSEQ multiplex PCR; TCRdb lists only in-frame clones, some missing. The table includes approximately 500,000 clones, approximately 81% detected once. Input material: PBMCs. Receptors were obtained from a woman aged 40 to 50 in good health. Some clones in this sample may be carry-over from other donors' samples. Each CDR3 is given with its conserved first and last residue.

J gene	V gene	CDR3 protein
TRBJ1-4	TRBV4-2	CASSQDVPYTGGGGEKLFF
TRBJ1-1	TRBV9	CASSVSGAGGATEAFF
TRBJ2-3	TRBV5-6	CASSPGGEILTDTQYF
TRBJ2-7	TRBV5-4	CASSLSLAGAEQYF
TRBJ2-7	TRBV6-1	CASSETGGPQDEQYF
TRBJ2-7	TRBV19	CASSTQGFSYEQYF
TRBJ2-7	TRBV19	CASSQGAGDASYEQYF
NA	TRBV6-6	CASSPSSGRSYEQYF
TRBJ2-1	TRBV7-9	CASSPGGLAGSEQFF
TRBJ2-2	TRBV7-8	CASSLRSGAFGELFF
TRBJ2-7	TRBV10-2	CASRRANDEQYF
TRBJ2-7	TRBV6-5	CASSYRDGESEQYF
TRBJ1-5	TRBV28	CASSFGGIQPQHF
TRBJ1-5	TRBV7-9	CASSLESNQPQHF
TRBJ1-5	TRBV6-6	CASRPGQGSNQPQHF
TRBJ1-2	TRBV6-4	CASSRGDSPDGYTF
TRBJ2-6	TRBV28	CASSFTGVFGANVLTF
TRBJ1-5	TRBV7-2	CASSRDSNQPQHF
TRBJ2-2	TRBV14	CASSPQSGGSRDTGELFF
TRBJ2-3	TRBV30	CAWKSSSAPDTQYF
TRBJ1-1	TRBV28	CASHAEMNTEAFF
TRBJ1-1	TRBV28	CASGRGGLNTEASF